These 29 T cell receptor beta chains were sequenced from one sample in a study of cytomegalovirus exposure and HLA in healthy donors. Both 60 Vbeta primers and 13 Jbeta primers went into the PCR. Using immunoSEQ multiplex PCR, the repertoire was profiled, and TCRdb retains in-frame clones only, with some absent. Among approximately 84,000 clones listed, more than 70% were seen once. Sequenced input: PBMCs. The receptors stem from a male donor in good health and CMV-seropositive.

This rearrangement joins TRBV28 to TRBJ2-7; D perhaps matches TRBD1 (6 bases). V lost 5 bases, J lost 6 bases, and 11 bases lay in between. The CDR3 totals 12 residues. CDR1 and CDR2 (germline): MDHEN, SYDVKM. The CDR3 protein is CASSRGQFEQYF. CDR3 nucleotides: TGTGCCAGCAGTCGGGGACAATTCGAGCAGTACTTC.

This sequence joins TRBV2 and TRBJ2-7, with TRBD1 identical over 10 bases. Per the germline V gene, CDR1 is SNHLY and CDR2 is FYNNEI. The trim removed 7 bases at V and 2 bases at J, leaving 5 bases unmatched. The CDR3 runs 14 residues. The CDR3 DNA sequence: TGTGCCAGCACTACTGGACAGGGGGCCTACGAGCAGTACTTC. It encodes CASTTGQGAYEQYF. Combining the CDR3 with reference TRBV2 and TRBJ2-7 gives the whole variable domain EPEVTQTPSHQVTQMGQEVILRCVPISNHLYFYWYRQILGQKVEFLVSFYNNEISEKSEIFDDQFSVERPDGSNFTLKIRSTKLEDSAMYFCASTTGQGAYEQYFGPGTRLTVT.

V and J are TRBV9 and TRBJ2-5, with D hard to call. CDR3 length: 14 amino acids. V was clipped by 0 bases and J by 2 bases, with 8 bases between them. Germline V gene sequence: CDR1 SGDLS, CDR2 YYNGEE. CDR3 DNA sequence: TGTGCCAGCAGCGTAGGCCTAGTACAAGAGACCCAGTACTTC. It is translated as CASSVGLVQETQYF.

The chain has TRBV13 and TRBJ2-2, with 8 bases that match TRBD2. The trim removed 5 bases at V and 4 bases at J, leaving 9 bases unmatched. The CDR3 consists of 16 residues. CDR1 and CDR2 (germline): PRHDT, FYEKMQ (reference sequence). The CDR3 reads CASSPQGTRGTGELFF. For the CDR3, the DNA is TGTGCCAGCAGCCCCCAGGGGACTAGGGGCACCGGGGAGCTGTTTTTT.

This chain uses TRBV9 with TRBJ2-1; TRBD2 matches at 16 bases. The CDR3 consists of 21 residues. Germline V gives CDR1 SGDLS, CDR2 YYNGEE. The J segment lost 4 bases and the V segment lost 0 bases, leaving 13 bases of the junction unmatched. CDR3 in amino acids: CASSVEPGEGLAGGQYNEQFF. DNA for the CDR3: TGTGCCAGCAGCGTAGAACCGGGGGAGGGACTAGCGGGAGGGCAATACAATGAGCAGTTCTTC. The variable domain in full, with the rest retrieved from reference TRBV9 and TRBJ2-1, is DSGVTQTPKHLITATGQRVTLRCSPRSGDLSVYWYQQSLDQGLQFLIQYYNGEERAKGNILERFSAQQFPDLHSELNLSSLELGDSALYFCASSVEPGEGLAGGQYNEQFFGPGTRLTVL.

The V gene is TRBV7-4, the J gene TRBJ2-7; 10 bases agree with TRBD1. Germline V gene sequence: CDR1 SGHVT, CDR2 SQSDAQ. The CDR3 has 20 amino acids. The junction had 18 bases not matched to a gene; V was cut back by 1 base and J by 3 bases. CDR3 region: CASSLEMGRPRDRGNYEQYF. Here the CDR3 DNA reads TGTGCCAGCAGCTTAGAAATGGGGCGCCCCCGGGACAGGGGAAACTACGAGCAGTACTTC.

This rearrangement joins TRBV29-1 to TRBJ1-4; possibly TRBD1 for D (6 bases). Germline CDR1 and CDR2: SQVTM and ANQGSEA. This CDR3 comprises 13 residues. V lost 4 bases and J lost 8, with 14 bases in between. The CDR3 coding sequence is TGCAGCGTTGGGGGGCCCGGGGTCGAAAAACTGTTTTTT. Translation gives CSVGGPGVEKLFF.

The chain couples TRBV11-2 to TRBJ2-7, with D maybe TRBD2 (5 bases). Trimming removed 0 bases from V and 0 bases from J, with 12 bases in between. There are 16 residues in the CDR3. The germline V gene has CDR1 SGHAT and CDR2 FQNNGV. The CDR3 is CASSLDLAVSSYEQYF. DNA for the CDR3: TGTGCCAGCAGCTTAGACCTAGCCGTAAGCTCCTACGAGCAGTACTTC.

The CDR3 loop is CASSLIGTLNQPQHF. The CDR3 DNA reads TGTGCCAGCAGCTTAATCGGGACACTTAATCAGCCCCAGCATTTT. This rearrangement joins TRBV7-8 to TRBJ1-5, with D possibly TRBD1 on 6 matching bases. CDR3 length: 15 residues. Germline lookup yields CDR1 SGHVS and CDR2 FQNEAQ. The V gene lost 2 bases and the J gene lost 4 bases, with 12 bases spanning the gap. The full variable domain, completed using reference TRBV7-8 and TRBJ1-5, is GAGVSQSPRYKVAKRGQDVALRCDPISGHVSLFWYQQALGQGPEFLTYFQNEAQLDKSGLPSDRFFAERPEGSVSTLKIQRTQQEDSAVYLCASSLIGTLNQPQHFGDGTRLSIL.

The J gene is TRBJ2-7, the V gene TRBV5-1, with D tentatively TRBD1 (5 bases). The CDR3 extends over 15 amino acids. In germline, CDR1 is SGHRS, CDR2 YFSETQ. Deletions cut 0 bases from V and 4 bases from J, with 14 bases between. CDR3 bases: TGCGCCAGCAGCTTGGCCATGGGGCAGGTATACGAGCAGTACTTC. It specifies CASSLAMGQVYEQYF.

The V and J genes are TRBV7-9 and TRBJ2-3; 10 bases map to TRBD2. After removal of 2 bases from V and 3 bases from J, the junction contained 8 bases not matched to a gene. Germline CDR1 and CDR2: SEHNR and FQNEAQ (reference sequence). CDR3 length: 17 amino acids. The chain's CDR3 is CASSLWGASGRTDTQYF. The CDR3 DNA follows: TGTGCCAGCAGCTTATGGGGCGCTAGCGGGAGAACAGATACGCAGTATTTT.

The rearrangement joins TRBV7-8 to TRBJ2-5, with no clear D. From germline, CDR1 is SGHVS and CDR2 FQNEAQ. The CDR3 consists of 9 residues. CDR3 residues: CSSSETQYF. The CDR3 nucleotides read TGTTCCTCTTCGGAGACCCAGTACTTC.

The rearrangement links TRBV7-9 to TRBJ2-5, with TRBD2 matching 12 bases. The CDR3 is 17 residues long. Germline CDR1 SEHNR, CDR2 FQNEAQ (reference sequence). J gave up 2 bases and V 0 bases, and 4 bases lay outside the gene matches. The CDR3 coding sequence is TGTGCCAGCAGCTTAGCTCTAGCGGGAGGGGGTCAAGAGACCCAGTACTTC. Its translation: CASSLALAGGGQETQYF. Full variable domain (rest looked up from reference TRBV7-9 and TRBJ2-5): DTGVSQNPRHKITKRGQNVTFRCDPISEHNRLYWYRQTLGQGPEFLTYFQNEAQLEKSRLLSDRFSAERPKGSFSTLEIQRTEQGDSAMYLCASSLALAGGGQETQYFGPGTRLLVL.

The chain joins TRBV5-6 to TRBJ2-5; 9 bases are a match to TRBD2. Trimming took 0 bases from V and 2 from J; bases not matched to a gene: 5. Germline V gene sequence: CDR1 SGHDT, CDR2 YYEEEE. The CDR3 is 16 amino acids. This CDR3 reads CASSLVVAGVQETQYF. The CDR3 DNA is TGTGCCAGCAGCTTGGTGGTAGCGGGAGTACAAGAGACCCAGTACTTC.

This clone is a singleton in its sample. The chain uses TRBV30 and TRBJ1-5; D not certain. This CDR3 has 13 amino acids. V was pared by 3 bases and J by 4 bases, with 10 bases between. The germline V gene encodes CDR1 GTSNPN and CDR2 SVGIG (reference sequence). The CDR3: CAWRGGDNQPQHF. The CDR3 nucleotides read TGTGCCTGGAGGGGCGGGGATAATCAGCCCCAGCATTTT.

A remark on this clone: Mismatch with germline at one junction end may stem from a read error. The V and J genes are TRBV2 and TRBJ2-7, with a weak D call TRBD2 (6 bases). The germline V gene encodes CDR1 SNHLY and CDR2 FYNNEI. The CDR3 covers 13 residues. The CDR3 region is CASRRDFNYVQYF. Here the CDR3 DNA reads TGTGCCAGCAGGAGGGACTTTAACTACGTGCAGTACTTC.

V gene TRBV7-8 combines with J gene TRBJ2-5; 10 bases map to TRBD2. CDR3 length: 19 residues. The V gene end was trimmed by 5 bases and the J gene end by 4 bases; junction bases not matched to a gene: 19. Germline V gene data show CDR1 as SGHVS and CDR2 as FQNEAQ. This CDR3 is CASSRRFLAGVREGETQYF. CDR3 sequence (DNA): TGTGCCAGCAGCAGAAGATTCCTAGCGGGAGTACGTGAGGGAGAGACCCAGTACTTC.

The J gene is TRBJ1-1, the V gene TRBV25-1; 8 nucleotides match TRBD1. The germline gives CDR1 MGHDK, CDR2 SYGVNS. This CDR3 has 15 residues. After removal of 3 bases from V and 11 bases from J, the junction contained 14 bases not matched to a gene. The CDR3 reads CASSDPGTGLPHAFF. Written as DNA, the CDR3 is TGTGCCAGCAGTGATCCCGGGACAGGTCTTCCCCATGCTTTCTTT.

This clone was seen only a few times. The J gene is TRBJ2-5, the V gene TRBV27; 9 bases fit TRBD2. J gave up 4 bases and V 3 bases, and 3 bases lay outside the gene matches. The CDR3 has 14 amino acids. Germline V lookup: CDR1 MNHEY, CDR2 SMNVEV (reference sequence). The CDR3 DNA is TGTGCCAGCAGTTTTAATAGCGGGAGAGAGACCCAGTACTTC. This encodes CASSFNSGRETQYF.

V gene TRBV9 combines with J gene TRBJ2-1, with TRBD2 identical over 12 bases. Trimming at V came to 0 bases and at J to 0 bases, leaving 1 base not matched to a gene. The germline V gene has CDR1 SGDLS and CDR2 YYNGEE. CDR3 length: 17 amino acids. CDR3 amino acids: CASSVGLAGVSYNEQFF. In DNA form, the CDR3 reads TGTGCCAGCAGCGTAGGACTAGCGGGAGTCTCCTACAATGAGCAGTTCTTC.

The chain recombines TRBV7-2 with TRBJ2-7; 7 bases map to TRBD1. The CDR3 extends over 15 amino acids. Trimming at V came to 1 base and at J to 2 bases, leaving 5 bases not matched to a gene. Germline V gene data show CDR1 as SGHTA and CDR2 as FQGNSA. The CDR3 coding sequence is TGTGCCAGCAGCTTAGGGGACAGAGGGGCCTACGAGCAGTACTTC. Amino acid sequence: CASSLGDRGAYEQYF.

This clone came up once. The CDR3 DNA follows: TGTGCCAGCAGCTTACTAGCGGGAGTTGGTAATGAGCAGTTCTTC. Amino acid sequence: CASSLLAGVGNEQFF. The J gene is TRBJ2-1, the V gene TRBV7-9, with 10 positions matching TRBD2. The germline CDR1 and CDR2 sequences are SEHNR and FQNEAQ (reference sequence). V lost 2 bases to trimming and J lost 7 bases; unmatched junction nucleotides: 5. This CDR3 has 15 amino acids.

This chain links TRBV19 with TRBJ2-1, with D perhaps matching TRBD1 (5 bases). Trimming stripped 1 base from V and 2 bases from J, with 9 bases between. Germline V gives CDR1 LNHDA, CDR2 SQIVND (reference sequence). The CDR3 covers 15 residues. The CDR3 DNA reads as TGTGCCAGTAGTATAGGGGGCACCCCCTACAATGAGCAGTTCTTC. Its translation is CASSIGGTPYNEQFF.

This clone was seen a handful of times. CDR3 loop: CASRSQRGRGHTGELFF. The CDR3 coding sequence is TGTGCCAGCAGATCCCAGAGGGGCAGGGGGCACACCGGGGAGCTGTTTTTT. The chain is built from TRBV11-2 and TRBJ2-2; TRBD1 matches at 8 bases. This CDR3 has 17 residues. V trimming: 6 bases; J trimming: 3 bases; junction bases outside the gene matches: 12. Germline V CDR1 and CDR2: SGHAT, FQNNGV.

The rearrangement uses TRBV5-6 and TRBJ2-1; a possible D gene is TRBD2 (6 bases). Germline CDR1 is SGHDT and CDR2 is YYEEEE. The CDR3 runs to 14 residues. V lost 4 bases and J 10 bases, leaving 18 bases between the germline ends. The CDR3 spells CASSPYLGGGEQFF. CDR3 sequence (DNA): TGTGCCAGCAGCCCATATTTGGGGGGAGGCGAGCAGTTCTTC.

CDR3 in DNA: TGTGCCAGCAGCCCTTATTCCTACGAGCAGTACTTC. Translated, it gives CASSPYSYEQYF. The J gene is TRBJ2-7, the V gene TRBV7-2, with D unclear. The CDR3 spans 12 residues. CDR1 is SGHTA and CDR2 is FQGNSA in the germline V gene. V dropped 5 bases and J dropped 1 base, with 6 bases sitting between them.

This sequence joins TRBV9 and TRBJ2-5, with 10 bases lining up with TRBD2. Germline CDR1 SGDLS, CDR2 YYNGEE. V trimming: 4 bases; J trimming: 3 bases; junction bases outside the gene matches: 3. The CDR3 contains 14 residues. CDR3 protein: CASSFGLAEETQYF. The CDR3 coding sequence is TGTGCCAGCAGCTTCGGACTAGCGGAAGAGACCCAGTACTTC.

The rearrangement uses TRBV5-1 and TRBJ1-1; 9 bases line up with TRBD1. Germline trimming cut 4 bases from V and 4 bases from J; bases unmatched to any gene: 14. This CDR3 comprises 17 residues. Germline CDR1 is SGHRS and CDR2 is YFSETQ. The CDR3 DNA sequence: TGCGCCAGCAGCCGAGGGGGACAGGGTAGCAGGCTCACTGAAGCTTTCTTT. Residues: CASSRGGQGSRLTEAFF. Full variable domain (rest looked up from reference TRBV5-1 and TRBJ1-1): KAGVTQTPRYLIKTRGQQVTLSCSPISGHRSVSWYQQTPGQGLQFLFEYFSETQRNKGNFPGRFSGRQFSNSRSEMNVSTLELGDSALYLCASSRGGQGSRLTEAFFGQGTRLTVV.

The chain has TRBV7-9 and TRBJ2-4, with D possibly TRBD1 on 6 matching bases. Trimming took off 4 bases at V and 5 bases at J, with 15 bases between the two ends. Germline V gives CDR1 SEHNR, CDR2 FQNEAQ (reference sequence). This CDR3 contains 15 residues. CDR3 in amino acids: CASSSPTGQQNIQYF. The DNA of the CDR3 is TGTGCCAGCAGCTCTCCGACCGGACAGCAAAACATTCAGTACTTC. Together with reference TRBV7-9 and TRBJ2-4, the CDR3 gives the full variable domain: DTGVSQNPRHKITKRGQNVTFRCDPISEHNRLYWYRQTLGQGPEFLTYFQNEAQLEKSRLLSDRFSAERPKGSFSTLEIQRTEQGDSAMYLCASSSPTGQQNIQYFGAGTRLSVL.